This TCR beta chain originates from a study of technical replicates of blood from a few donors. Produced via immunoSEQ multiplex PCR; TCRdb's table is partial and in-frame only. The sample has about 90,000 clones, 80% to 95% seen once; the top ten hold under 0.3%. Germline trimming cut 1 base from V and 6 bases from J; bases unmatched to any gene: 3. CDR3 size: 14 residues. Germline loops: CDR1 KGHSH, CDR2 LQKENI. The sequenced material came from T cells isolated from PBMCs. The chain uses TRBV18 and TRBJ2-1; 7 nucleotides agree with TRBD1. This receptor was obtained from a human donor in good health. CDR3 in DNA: TGTGCCAGCTCACCACGTCAGGGGGTCAATGAGCAGTTCTTC. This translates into CASSPRQGVNEQFF. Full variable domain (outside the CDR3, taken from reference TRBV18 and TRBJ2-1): NAGVMQNPRHLVRRRGQEARLRCSPMKGHSHVYWYRQLPEEGLKFMVYLQKENIIDESGMPKERFSAEFPKEGPSILRIQQVVRGDSAAYFCASSPRQGVNEQFFGPGTRLTVL.